This TCR beta chain originates from a study of blood T cell repertoires in COVID-19. Trimming took 5 bases from V and 1 from J; bases not matched to a gene: 9. Germline V gives CDR1 SGHAT, CDR2 FQNNGV. CDR3 length equals 16 residues. Using immunoSEQ multiplex PCR, the repertoire was profiled, and TCRdb retains in-frame clones only, with some absent. The sample has 200,000 to 300,000 clones, 75% to 85% seen once. This receptor was identified in a man aged 40-50 years who had recovered from COVID-19. The specimen sequenced was peripheral blood. The chain joins TRBV11-2 to TRBJ1-1; 8 nucleotides align to TRBD1. The CDR3 nucleotides are TGTGCCAGCAGCCCGTATCAGGGGGCATCGAACACTGAAGCTTTCTTT. Translated, it gives CASSPYQGASNTEAFF.